This T cell receptor (beta chain) stems from a study of T cells in Graves' hyperthyroidism and ophthalmopathy. This CDR3 region has 14 residues. CDR1 and CDR2 (germline): SGHAT, FQNNGV. V was cut by 1 base and J by 7 bases, with 10 bases left in between. This clonotype was picked up many times. TCR beta CDR3 sequences were amplified from RNA transcripts. The primer set for the first-round RT-PCR of the TCR CDR3 was HTBI. Via MiXCR, TCRdb re-called the multiplex PCR reads, giving one row per CDR3 protein. The sample lists around 350,000 distinct CDR3 sequences, nearly 15% seen once, with approximately 19% in the top ten.

The sample was blood. The sequence derives from a woman aged 60 to 75 with Graves' ophthalmopathy. V gene TRBV11-2 combines with J gene TRBJ2-2; a weak D match, TRBD2 (6 bases). As DNA, the CDR3 is TGTGCCAGCAGCTTAGGACTAGTCGGCGGGGAGCTGTTTTTT. Translating it yields CASSLGLVGGELFF.